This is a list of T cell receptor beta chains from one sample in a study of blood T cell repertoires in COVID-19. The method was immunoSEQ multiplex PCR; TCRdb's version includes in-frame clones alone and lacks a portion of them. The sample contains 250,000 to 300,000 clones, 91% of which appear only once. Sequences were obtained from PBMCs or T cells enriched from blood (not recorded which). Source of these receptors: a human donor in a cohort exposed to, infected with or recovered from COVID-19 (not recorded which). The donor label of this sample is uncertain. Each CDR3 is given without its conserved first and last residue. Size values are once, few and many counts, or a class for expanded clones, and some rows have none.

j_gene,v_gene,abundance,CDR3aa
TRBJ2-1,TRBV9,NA,ASSARRDSSYNEQF
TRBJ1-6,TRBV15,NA,ATSKGLGSPLH
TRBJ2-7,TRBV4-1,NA,ASSQESRGYEQY
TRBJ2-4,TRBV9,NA,ASSVRLGTNIQY
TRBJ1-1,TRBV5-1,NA,ASSLYTREGTEAF
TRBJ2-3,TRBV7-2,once,ASSLLETSTDTQY
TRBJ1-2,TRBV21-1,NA,ASSKVSGIRADGYT
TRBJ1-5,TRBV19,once,ASSVSGGRDQPQH
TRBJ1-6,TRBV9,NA,ASSPLQGERNSPLH
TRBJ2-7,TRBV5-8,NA,ASSLGGYRSYEQY
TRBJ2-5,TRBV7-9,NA,ASSAARDSAQETQY
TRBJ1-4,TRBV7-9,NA,ALLGSPNEKLF
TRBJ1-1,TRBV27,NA,ASSSSLVPEAF
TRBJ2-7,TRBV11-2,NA,ASSPGWGAKTYEQY
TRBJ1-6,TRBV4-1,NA,ASSQDMGGSSYNSPLH
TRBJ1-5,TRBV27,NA,ASSPGQGYQPQH
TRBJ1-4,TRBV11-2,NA,ASSFSGEKLF
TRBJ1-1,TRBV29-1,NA,SVKAGLGTEAF
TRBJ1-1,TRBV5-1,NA,ASSLLQGDTEAF
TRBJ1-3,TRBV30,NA,AWISNSGNTIY
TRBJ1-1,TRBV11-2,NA,ASSLGPDRDTEAF
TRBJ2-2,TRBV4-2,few,ASSPNLGGNTGELF
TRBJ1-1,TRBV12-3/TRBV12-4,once,ASSGGLWTEAF
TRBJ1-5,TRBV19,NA,ASRSTGEDNQPQH
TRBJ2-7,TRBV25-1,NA,ASSESTGSLGEQY
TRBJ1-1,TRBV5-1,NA,ASSLERTGGDSEAF
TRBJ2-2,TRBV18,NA,ASLPDSGPSTGELF
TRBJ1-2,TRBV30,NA,AAGTGVGFGYT
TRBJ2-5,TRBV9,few,ASSVLDRVETQY
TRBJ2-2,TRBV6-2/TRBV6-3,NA,ASSYSLRGEDTGELF
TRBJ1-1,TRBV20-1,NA,SASFRGRDTEAF
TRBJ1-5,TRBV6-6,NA,ASSPGQGLHQPQH
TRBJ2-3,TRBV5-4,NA,ASSPVAGGSTDTQY
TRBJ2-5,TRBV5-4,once,ASSWGTTETQY
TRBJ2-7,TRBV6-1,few,ASSEAKAGAYEQY
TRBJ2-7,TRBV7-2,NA,ASSSRGSVLSYEQY
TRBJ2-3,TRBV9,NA,ASSAPSADTQY
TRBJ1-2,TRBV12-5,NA,ASGSRLFYGYT
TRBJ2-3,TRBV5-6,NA,ASSLDPPGTDTQY
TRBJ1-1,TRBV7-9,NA,ASSPGPDRWMNTEAF
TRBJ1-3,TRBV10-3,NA,AISDTGGSGNTIY
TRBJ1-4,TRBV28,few,ASSQRTAGLDRLNEKLF
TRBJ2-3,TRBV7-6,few,ASSLAWGSTDTQY
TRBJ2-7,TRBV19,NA,ASSITGGQSYEQY
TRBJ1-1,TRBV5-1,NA,ASSRQTGGRGEAF
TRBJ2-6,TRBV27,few,ASSLVVPRDRVSGANVLT
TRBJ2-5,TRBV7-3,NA,ASSQTREETQY
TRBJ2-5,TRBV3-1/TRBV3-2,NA,ASSQDLTSSQTQY
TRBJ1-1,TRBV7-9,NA,ASSGGDTTEAF
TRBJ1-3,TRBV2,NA,ASSLVEGQGANTIY
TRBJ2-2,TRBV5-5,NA,ASSVQQKATGELF
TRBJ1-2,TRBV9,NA,ARRSVDT
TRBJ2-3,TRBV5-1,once,ASSLAGTRGTDTQY